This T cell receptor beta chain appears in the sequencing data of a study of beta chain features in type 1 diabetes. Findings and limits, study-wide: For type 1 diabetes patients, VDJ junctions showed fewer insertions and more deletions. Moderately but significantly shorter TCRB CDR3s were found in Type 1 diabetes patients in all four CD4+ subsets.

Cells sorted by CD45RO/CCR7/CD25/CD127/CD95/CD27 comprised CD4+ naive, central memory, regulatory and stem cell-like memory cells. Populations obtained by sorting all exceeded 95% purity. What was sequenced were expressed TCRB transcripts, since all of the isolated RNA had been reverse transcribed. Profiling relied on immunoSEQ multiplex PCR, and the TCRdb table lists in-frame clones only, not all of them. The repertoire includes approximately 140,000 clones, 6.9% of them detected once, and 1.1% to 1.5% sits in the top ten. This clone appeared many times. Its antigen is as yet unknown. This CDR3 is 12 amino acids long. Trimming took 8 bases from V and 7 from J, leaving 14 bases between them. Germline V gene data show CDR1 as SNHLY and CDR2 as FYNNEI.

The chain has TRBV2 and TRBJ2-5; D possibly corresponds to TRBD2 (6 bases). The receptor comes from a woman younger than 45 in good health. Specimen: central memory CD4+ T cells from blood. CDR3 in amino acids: CASGDLGGTQYF. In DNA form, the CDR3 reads TGTGCCAGCGGAGACCTGGGGGGGACCCAGTACTTC.